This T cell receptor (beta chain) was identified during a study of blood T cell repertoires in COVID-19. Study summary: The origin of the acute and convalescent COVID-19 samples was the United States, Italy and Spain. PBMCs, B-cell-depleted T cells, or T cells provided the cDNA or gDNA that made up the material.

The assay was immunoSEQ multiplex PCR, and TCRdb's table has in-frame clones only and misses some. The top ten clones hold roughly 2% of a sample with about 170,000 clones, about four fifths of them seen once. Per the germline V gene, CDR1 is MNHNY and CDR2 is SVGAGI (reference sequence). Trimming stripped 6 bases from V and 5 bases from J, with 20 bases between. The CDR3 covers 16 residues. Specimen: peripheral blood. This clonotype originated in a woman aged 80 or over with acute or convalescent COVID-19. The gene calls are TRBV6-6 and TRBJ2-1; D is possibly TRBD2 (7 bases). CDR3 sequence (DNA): TGTGCCAGCAGGGGGGCCCAGGTAGCGGGCCACAATGAGCAGTTCTTC. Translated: CASRGAQVAGHNEQFF.